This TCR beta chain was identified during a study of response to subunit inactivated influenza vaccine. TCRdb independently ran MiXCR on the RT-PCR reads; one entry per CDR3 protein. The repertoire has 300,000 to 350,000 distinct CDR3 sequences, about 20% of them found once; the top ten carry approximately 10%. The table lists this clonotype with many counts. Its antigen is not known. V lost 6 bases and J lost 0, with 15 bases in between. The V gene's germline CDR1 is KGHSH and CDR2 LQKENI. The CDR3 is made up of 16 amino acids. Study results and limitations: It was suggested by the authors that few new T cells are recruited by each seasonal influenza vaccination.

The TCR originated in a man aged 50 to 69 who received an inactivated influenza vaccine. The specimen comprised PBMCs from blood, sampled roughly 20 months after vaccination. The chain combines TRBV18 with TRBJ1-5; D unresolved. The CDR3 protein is CASSPVRLNSNQPQHF. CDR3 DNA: TGTGCCAGCTCGCCCGTCCGCCTTAATAGCAATCAGCCCCAGCATTTT.